This TCR beta chain was captured in a study of blood T cell repertoires in COVID-19 (dated by TCRdb to 2019 to 2021). Background on the whole study: Samples from collaborators originated in the United States, Italy and Spain and spanned both the acute and convalescent phases of COVID-19. The prospective study material was composed of cDNA or gDNA derived from T cells, B-cell-depleted T cells, or PBMCs. Subjects who had been exposed to COVID-19, were actively infected with it, or had recovered from it provided the deeply sampled blood TCRbeta repertoires that made up the dataset. The repertoires were made available in a free public database intended to serve as a resource for research on the immune response to SARS-CoV-2. The samples were drawn from two sources: the first 160 participants of the ongoing ImmuneRACE study, and about 1,300 subjects contributed by 6 global collaborators. Sample metadata almost always included a de-identified subject ID, COVID-19 status, age in years and sex. Where available, HLA class I and class II types were obtained from metadata supplied by the sample provider rather than from assay-based typing. General findings and caveats noted by the study authors: The amount of clinical and demographic metadata varied by source and participant and was provided uncurated.

Collaborating institutions collected whole blood in K2EDTA tubes following their own protocols. For TCRbeta analysis, collaborators shipped samples in one of three forms: frozen whole blood, isolated PBMCs, or DNA extracted from either of those sample types. At the junction V is shortened by 3 bases and J by 8 bases; bases outside the gene matches: 10. The CDR3 holds 15 amino acids from the cysteine to the phenylalanine. The sequence is cut down to CDR3 DNA, 45 bases in frame from base 1. From the germline V gene, CDR1 is SGHTA and CDR2 is FQGNSA. Regarding this clone: Its antigen is still unknown. Base quality data are lacking; no much larger clone is found one base away.

The immunoSEQ Assay, a bias-controlled multiplex PCR, was used to amplify TCRbeta CDR3 regions from genomic DNA. The paper's data handling went like this. Within the assay, amplification of reference gene primers was used to estimate how many nucleated cells each sample contained. To quantify the absolute abundance of each unique TCRbeta CDR3 rearrangement, sequence reads were collapsed and filtered. For each sample, productive Simpson clonality was calculated by taking the square root of Simpson's diversity index across productive rearrangements. TCRdb carries this immuneACCESS record with in-frame sequences only. Its versions omit some clonotypes, under half of them owing to an unresolved V gene in the studies checked, with the rest unexplained. V and J calls plus clone size are reproduced from that table; the DNA served to infer D and trimming. In this sample the table shows about 45,000 clones, approximately 83% of which occur a single time. Over 7% of the sample rests with the top ten.

The material sequenced was peripheral blood. This clonotype was sampled from a man aged 80 or over in a cohort sampled during active COVID-19. The chain is assembled from TRBV7-2 and TRBJ2-3, with TRBD2 matching 8 junction bases. The CDR3 region has the sequence CASSFQRESWGTQYF. The nucleotides read TGTGCCAGCAGCTTCCAGCGGGAGAGCTGGGGTACGCAGTATTTT.